The 18 T cell receptor beta chains below were found in one sample sequenced in a study of radiation and T cells in renal cell carcinoma. The assay was immunoSEQ multiplex PCR, and TCRdb's table has in-frame clones only and misses some. There are 60,000 to 95,000 clones in the sample; over 80% occur only once, and over 2% lies in the top ten. Time point defined: blood 4 weeks post-SBRT, at nephrectomy. The sample's treatment: 15 Gy SBRT to primary tumor, nephrectomy 4 weeks later. The material sequenced was blood, taken from a patient whose treatment included radiotherapy and nephrectomy. The receptors originated from a woman between 55 and 75 years old with renal cell carcinoma.

The sample holds one count of this clone. This chain connects TRBV5-4 to TRBJ2-6; D remains ambiguous. Looked up from germline, CDR1 is SGHNT and CDR2 is YYREEE (reference sequence). The CDR3 length is 16 residues. Trimming stripped 1 base from V and 2 bases from J, with 10 bases between. The chain's CDR3 is CASSLRAGAGANVLTF. CDR3 nucleotide sequence: TGTGCCAGCAGCTTGAGGGCAGGAGCTGGGGCCAACGTCCTGACTTTC. The whole variable domain, filled in from reference TRBV5-4 and TRBJ2-6, reads ETGVTQSPTHLIKTRGQQVTLRCSSQSGHNTVSWYQQALGQGPQFIFQYYREEENGRGNFPPRFSGLQFPNYSSELNVNALELDDSALYLCASSLRAGAGANVLTFGAGSRLTVL.

The chain carries TRBV14 and TRBJ2-3, with 8 bases matching TRBD2. This CDR3 has 16 amino acids. V trimming: 3 bases; J trimming: 0 bases; junction bases outside the gene matches: 5. The germline V gene has CDR1 SGHDN and CDR2 FVKESK. CDR3 nucleotide sequence: TGTGCCAGCAGCCAGCCTAGCGGGCCTAGCACAGATACGCAGTATTTT. It translates to CASSQPSGPSTDTQYF.

About this clone: Other DNA sequences within the sample encode an identical CDR3. The gene calls are TRBV9 and TRBJ2-2; D call uncertain. Trimming pared 2 bases from V and 0 bases from J, leaving 8 bases between. CDR3 size: 15 residues. Germline CDR1 and CDR2: SGDLS and YYNGEE. CDR3 bases: TGTGCCAGCAGCGTCGGCGGTACGAACACCGGGGAGCTGTTTTTT. This codes for CASSVGGTNTGELFF.

This chain links TRBV5-8 with TRBJ1-2; D is unclear. This CDR3 has 14 residues. V lost 7 bases to trimming and J lost 4 bases, with 17 bases between them. Germline values: CDR1 SGHTS, CDR2 YDEGEE. The CDR3 nucleotides read TGTGCCAGCCACGCCCCACGAAAGACCTATGGCTACACCTTC. Translating it yields CASHAPRKTYGYTF.

The chain joins TRBV4-1 to TRBJ2-7; D is unresolved. CDR3 length: 16 amino acids. Trimming removed 1 base from V and 5 bases from J, with 18 bases in between. Germline-derived CDR1 and CDR2 are MGHRA and YSYEKL. The chain's CDR3 is CASSQVSVLGNDEQYF. Written as DNA, the CDR3 is TGCGCCAGCAGCCAAGTGAGTGTGCTTGGGAATGACGAGCAGTACTTC.

This sequence joins TRBV14 and TRBJ2-5; D is perhaps TRBD1 (6 bases). The CDR3 totals 17 residues. V dropped 4 bases and J dropped 2 bases, with 20 bases sitting between them. CDR1 and CDR2 from the germline V gene are SGHDN and FVKESK. The CDR3 here is CASSLRQVQGFQETQYF. CDR3 coding DNA: TGTGCCAGCAGCCTCCGACAGGTCCAAGGGTTTCAAGAGACCCAGTACTTC. Based on the CDR3 plus reference TRBV14 and TRBJ2-5, the full variable domain is EAGVTQFPSHSVIEKGQTVTLRCDPISGHDNLYWYRRVMGKEIKFLLHFVKESKQDESGMPNNRFLAERTGGTYSTLKVQPAELEDSGVYFCASSLRQVQGFQETQYFGPGTRLLVL.

The V and J genes are TRBV11-2 and TRBJ2-2; 8 positions match TRBD1. The CDR3 totals 16 residues. Per germline, CDR1 SGHAT and CDR2 FQNNGV. Unmatched junction bases numbered 6, after V lost 5 bases and J lost 1 base. The CDR3 spells CASSLTDRGNTGELFF. Here the CDR3 DNA reads TGTGCCAGCAGCCTAACCGACAGGGGGAACACCGGGGAGCTGTTTTTT.

The CDR3 region is CASSVGVALGETQYF. The CDR3 bases are TGTGCCAGCAGCGTAGGGGTAGCGTTAGGAGAGACCCAGTACTTC. This sequence joins TRBV9 and TRBJ2-5; D is perhaps TRBD2 (5 bases). The V end lost 0 bases, the J end lost 4 bases, and 13 bases lay between the germline ends. CDR1 and CDR2 from the germline V gene are SGDLS and YYNGEE. The CDR3 has 15 residues. Together with reference TRBV9 and TRBJ2-5, the CDR3 gives the full variable domain: DSGVTQTPKHLITATGQRVTLRCSPRSGDLSVYWYQQSLDQGLQFLIQYYNGEERAKGNILERFSAQQFPDLHSELNLSSLELGDSALYFCASSVGVALGETQYFGPGTRLLVL.

The V gene is TRBV2, the J gene TRBJ1-2; D unresolved. Germline values: CDR1 SNHLY, CDR2 FYNNEI. Trimming left V 1 base short and J 7 bases short, with 4 bases between. CDR3 length: 11 residues. DNA for the CDR3: TGTGCCAGCAGTGAAGAGGCTGGCTACACCTTC. Translated: CASSEEAGYTF.

V usage is TRBV19 and J usage is TRBJ2-5, with D perhaps matching TRBD1 (6 bases). CDR1 and CDR2 from the germline V gene are LNHDA and SQIVND (reference sequence). The length of the CDR3 is 13 residues. Trimming took 7 bases from V and 2 from J, leaving 11 bases between them. The CDR3 DNA sequence: TGTGCCAGTAATCACAGGGCGCAAGAGACCCAGTACTTC. It encodes CASNHRAQETQYF.

The chain recombines TRBV5-1 with TRBJ2-6, with a tentative D call TRBD1 (6 bases). Between the trimmed V and J ends, which lost 0 bases and 0 bases, there was a span of 7 bases. Germline assignment: CDR1 SGHRS and CDR2 YFSETQ. CDR3 length: 16 amino acids. For the CDR3, the DNA is TGCGCCAGCAGCTTGGAAGGGGGCTCTGGGGCCAACGTCCTGACTTTC. As protein: CASSLEGGSGANVLTF.

This clone has a handful of counts. The rearrangement uses TRBV5-1 and TRBJ1-5; D perhaps matches TRBD1 (6 bases). This CDR3 is built from 14 residues. CDR1 is SGHRS, CDR2 YFSETQ, per germline. V lost 1 base and J 7 bases, leaving 12 bases between the germline ends. The CDR3, as DNA: TGCGCCAGCAGCTTGTCCGCAGGGGTACAGCCCCAGCATTTT. Its protein product is CASSLSAGVQPQHF.

This rearrangement joins TRBV27 to TRBJ1-1; TRBD1 matches at 7 bases. The CDR3 is made up of 13 amino acids. Per germline, CDR1 MNHEY and CDR2 SMNVEV (reference sequence). V was pared by 8 bases and J by 7 bases, with 10 bases of the junction left unmatched. CDR3 in amino acids: CASGMRGQYEAFF. In DNA, the CDR3 is TGTGCCAGCGGGATGCGGGGACAGTATGAAGCTTTCTTT.

Remarks on this clone: The same CDR3 can be traced to other DNA sequences in this sample. This CDR3 is CAISGSSYEQYF. As DNA, the CDR3 is TGTGCCATCAGTGGCAGCTCCTACGAGCAGTACTTC. This chain joins TRBV10-3 and TRBJ2-7; D unclear. V was cut by 4 bases and J by 0 bases, with 4 bases left in between. This CDR3 region has 12 residues. Germline values: CDR1 ENHRY, CDR2 SYGVKD.

The chain couples TRBV9 to TRBJ1-4, with D perhaps matching TRBD1 (5 bases). Germline lookup yields CDR1 SGDLS and CDR2 YYNGEE. V gave up 3 bases and J gave up 6 bases, with 15 bases separating them. The CDR3 contains 15 residues. Here the CDR3 DNA reads TGTGCCAGCAGCGGACGAGGGAGGGGTGATGAAAAACTGTTTTTT. Translated, it gives CASSGRGRGDEKLFF.

The rearrangement links TRBV5-1 to TRBJ2-7, with TRBD1 matching over 8 bases. After removal of 10 bases from V and 3 bases from J, the junction contained 6 bases not matched to a gene. Looked up from germline, CDR1 is SGHRS and CDR2 is YFSETQ. The CDR3 loop spans 12 amino acids. CDR3 sequence: CASSTGDYEQYF. The DNA of the CDR3 is TGCGCCTCCTCGACAGGGGACTACGAGCAGTACTTC.

The chain links TRBV2 to TRBJ1-2, with a weak D call TRBD1 (5 bases). CDR3 length equals 15 residues. Germline V CDR1 and CDR2: SNHLY, FYNNEI. V was cut by 4 bases and J by 2 bases, with 14 bases left in between. In nucleotides, the CDR3 is TGTGCCAGCAGTGTCGACAGCATAACAAACTATGGCTACACCTTC. Its protein product is CASSVDSITNYGYTF. The full variable domain, in which reference TRBV2 and TRBJ1-2 provide the parts outside the CDR3, is EPEVTQTPSHQVTQMGQEVILRCVPISNHLYFYWYRQILGQKVEFLVSFYNNEISEKSEIFDDQFSVERPDGSNFTLKIRSTKLEDSAMYFCASSVDSITNYGYTFGSGTRLTVV.

As regards this clone: The same CDR3 is also encoded by other DNA sequences in this sample. The rearrangement joins TRBV9 to TRBJ1-3, with a tentative D call TRBD1 (5 bases). The CDR3 has 14 amino acids. Trimming shortened V by 4 bases and J by 2 bases, and 10 bases separated the two germline ends. The germline V gene has CDR1 SGDLS and CDR2 YYNGEE. CDR3 protein: CASSREGAGNTIYF. The CDR3 coding sequence is TGTGCCAGCAGCCGTGAAGGGGCTGGAAACACCATATATTTT.